This T cell receptor (beta chain) was observed in a study of blood T cell repertoires in COVID-19. Sequencing was performed with immunoSEQ multiplex PCR; in TCRdb, only in-frame clones are kept and a portion is missing. This table has roughly 150,000 clones, about four fifths appearing once. V shed 2 bases, J shed 0 bases, and the junction held 6 bases outside the gene matches. Looked up from germline, CDR1 is SGHRS and CDR2 is YFSETQ. The CDR3 has 16 residues. V is TRBV5-1 and J is TRBJ1-2; 8 bases are shared with TRBD1. Sequences were obtained from peripheral blood. The sequence was obtained from a woman of 80 years or more with COVID-19, enrolled during active disease. The CDR3 bases are TGCGCCAGCAGCTTAGGACAGGGCCTTCCTAACTATGGCTACACCTTC. Its translation: CASSLGQGLPNYGYTF.